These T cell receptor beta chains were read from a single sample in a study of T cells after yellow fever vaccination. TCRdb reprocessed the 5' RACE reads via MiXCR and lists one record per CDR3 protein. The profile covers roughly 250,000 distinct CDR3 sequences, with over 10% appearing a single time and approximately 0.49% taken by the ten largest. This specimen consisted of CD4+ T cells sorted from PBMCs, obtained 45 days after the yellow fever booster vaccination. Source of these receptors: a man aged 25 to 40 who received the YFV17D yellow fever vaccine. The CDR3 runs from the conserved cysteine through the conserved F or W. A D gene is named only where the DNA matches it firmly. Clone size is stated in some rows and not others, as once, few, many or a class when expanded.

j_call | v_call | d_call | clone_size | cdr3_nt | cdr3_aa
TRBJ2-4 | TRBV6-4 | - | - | TGTGCCAGCAGTCGGATAGCCAAAAACATTCAGTACTTC | CASSRIAKNIQYF
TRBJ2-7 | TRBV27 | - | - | TGTGCCAGCAAGTCAGTTTCCTACGAGCAGTACTTC | CASKSVSYEQYF
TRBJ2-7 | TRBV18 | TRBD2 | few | TGTGCCAGCTCACCATATGTGAGTGCGGGGGACGAGCAGTACTTC | CASSPYVSAGDEQYF
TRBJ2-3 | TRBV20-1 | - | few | TGCAGGGCCTCACAGGGCAGCACAGATACGCAGTATTTT | CRASQGSTDTQYF
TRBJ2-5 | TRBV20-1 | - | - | TGCAGTGCTAGAGCGGGCAACCTAGGGGAGACCCAGTACTTC | CSARAGNLGETQYF
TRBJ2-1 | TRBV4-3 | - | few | TGCGCCAGCAGCCAAGAGCGGGAAGGGTCCCCAAATGAGCAGTTCTTC | CASSQEREGSPNEQFF
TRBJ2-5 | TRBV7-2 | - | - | TGTGCCAGCAGCCCGCTGGGGAGTGGAGAGACCCAGTACTTC | CASSPLGSGETQYF
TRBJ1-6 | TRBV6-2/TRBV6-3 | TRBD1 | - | TGTGCCAGCAGACCCGATACTGGACAGGGGCATTCACCCCTCCACTTT | CASRPDTGQGHSPLHF
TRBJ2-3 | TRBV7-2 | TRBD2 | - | TGTGCCAGCAGCGCCACTAGCGGGAGGGTAGATACGCAGTATTTT | CASSATSGRVDTQYF
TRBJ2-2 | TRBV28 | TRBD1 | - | TGTGCCAGCAGTTACAGGGGGTCCCACGGGGAGCTGTTTTTT | CASSYRGSHGELFF
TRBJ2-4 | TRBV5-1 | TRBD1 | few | TGCGCCAGCAGCTTGTCGGCCTCATTTCCAGGACAGGGGGGCGAAAACATTCAGTACTTC | CASSLSASFPGQGGENIQYF
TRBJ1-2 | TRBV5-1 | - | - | TGCGCCAGCAGCGGGGGGCACGGCTATGGCTACACCTTC | CASSGGHGYGYTF
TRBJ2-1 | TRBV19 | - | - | TGTGCCAGTAGTGATCTAGACTCCTACAATGAGCAGTTCTTC | CASSDLDSYNEQFF
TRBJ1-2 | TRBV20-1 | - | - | TGCAGTGCTATAACAGGCCTTAACTATGGCTACACCTTC | CSAITGLNYGYTF
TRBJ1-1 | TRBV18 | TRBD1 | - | TGTGCCAGCGCCTCAGGGGGAAACACTGAAGCTTTCTTT | CASASGGNTEAFF
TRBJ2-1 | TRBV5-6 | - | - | TGTGCCAGCAGCTTGGCGGGTATCCTATCGGGCAATGAGCAGTTCTTC | CASSLAGILSGNEQFF
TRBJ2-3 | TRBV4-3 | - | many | TGCGCCAGCAGCCAAGTTGGGAATACGCAGTATTTT | CASSQVGNTQYF
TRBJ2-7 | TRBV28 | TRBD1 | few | TGTGCCAGCAGTGACCCCGGGACAGGGGTGTATAGGTTC | CASSDPGTGVYRF
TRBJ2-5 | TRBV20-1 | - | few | TGCAGTGCTAGATCTTATAGCGGCGAGACCCAGTACTTC | CSARSYSGETQYF
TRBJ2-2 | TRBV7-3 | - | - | TGTGCCAGCAGCTTTGTTGGGTCTCCCGGGGAGCTGTTTTTT | CASSFVGSPGELFF
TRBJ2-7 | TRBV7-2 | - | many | TGTGCCAGCAGCTTAGACGGCTCCTACGAGCAGTACTTC | CASSLDGSYEQYF
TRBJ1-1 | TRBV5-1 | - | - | TGCGCCAGCAGCCTCCAAGGCGGGAACACTGAAGCTTTCTTT | CASSLQGGNTEAFF
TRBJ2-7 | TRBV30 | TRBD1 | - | TGTGCCTGGAGGGGACAGGGTCCAGCCTACGAGCAGTACTTC | CAWRGQGPAYEQYF
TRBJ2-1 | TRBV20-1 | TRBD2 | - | TGCAGTGCTGGCTCGGGACTAGCGGTCGGCTACAATGAGCAGTTCTTC | CSAGSGLAVGYNEQFF
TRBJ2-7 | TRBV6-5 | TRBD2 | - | TGTGCCAGCAGTTACTCTCGGACTAGCGGGAGAGGCGAGCAGTACTTC | CASSYSRTSGRGEQYF
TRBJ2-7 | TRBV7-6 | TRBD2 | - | TGTGCCAGCAGCCCGTTAGCGGGAGTGGTCTACGAGCAGTACTTC | CASSPLAGVVYEQYF
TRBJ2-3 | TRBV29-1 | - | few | TGCAGCGTTGACGGGAGATCAACTAGCACAGATACGCAGTATTTT | CSVDGRSTSTDTQYF
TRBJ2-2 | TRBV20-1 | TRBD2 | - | TGCAGTGCTAGAGATGGGACTAGCGTCACCGGGGAGCTGTTTTTT | CSARDGTSVTGELFF
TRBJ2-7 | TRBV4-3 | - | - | TGCGCCAGCAGCGCGAAACTGGAAAACACCTACGAGCAGTACTTC | CASSAKLENTYEQYF
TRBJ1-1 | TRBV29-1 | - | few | TGCAGCGTTGGAGCTAACACTGAAGCTTTCTTT | CSVGANTEAFF